Each of the 22 T cell receptor beta chains below was sequenced from the same sample in a study of cytomegalovirus exposure and HLA in healthy donors. PCR primers comprised 60 Vbeta and 13 Jbeta primers. Repertoires were generated with immunoSEQ multiplex PCR, while TCRdb's copy carries only in-frame clones and drops some. The repertoire holds 55,000 to 70,000 clones, about 77% seen once, with under 7% in the top ten. Sequenced: PBMCs. These receptor sequences come from a woman aged 25 to 39 in good health and CMV-seronegative.

The rearrangement links TRBV7-9 to TRBJ2-1; no reliable D call. CDR3 length: 13 amino acids. From germline, CDR1 is SEHNR and CDR2 FQNEAQ (reference sequence). Deletions cut 2 bases from V and 7 bases from J, with 9 bases between. The CDR3 region has the DNA TGTGCCAGCAGCTTAACAGAAAGAAATGAGCAGTTCTTC. It yields the protein CASSLTERNEQFF.

The CDR3 is CASSLEAGYTF. The CDR3 nucleotides read TGTGCCAGCTCACTTGAGGCAGGCTACACCTTC. The chain carries TRBV18 and TRBJ1-2; no definite D call. The CDR3 has 11 amino acids. Germline assignment: CDR1 KGHSH and CDR2 LQKENI. The ends were cut back, 4 bases at V and 8 bases at J, with 8 bases in the middle.

The genes are TRBV19 and TRBJ2-7; 7 nucleotides agree with TRBD1. J lost 1 base, V lost 3 bases, and 6 bases had no gene match. The CDR3 is made up of 15 amino acids. Germline V gene lookup returns CDR1 LNHDA and CDR2 SQIVND (reference sequence). The CDR3: CASSMTVGQSYEQYF. The CDR3 coding sequence is TGTGCCAGTAGTATGACCGTGGGACAGTCCTACGAGCAGTACTTC.

The V and J genes are TRBV28 and TRBJ2-7; D is possibly TRBD2 (6 bases). The V and J ends lost 3 bases and 5 bases respectively, with 14 bases between them. The germline CDR1 and CDR2 sequences are MDHEN and SYDVKM. This CDR3 spans 14 amino acids. The CDR3 DNA sequence: TGTGCCAGCAGTTTCCGGGGAGGTAAGAACGAGCAGTACTTC. It is translated as CASSFRGGKNEQYF.

V usage is TRBV6-5 and J usage is TRBJ1-1, with a weak D call TRBD1 (6 bases). The CDR3 covers 13 residues. The germline gives CDR1 MNHEY, CDR2 SVGAGI. V was pared by 7 bases and J by 4 bases, with 13 bases between. As DNA, the CDR3 is TGTGCCAGCATTAAAGGGGGAAGCACTGAAGCTTTCTTT. Translation: CASIKGGSTEAFF.

The gene calls are TRBV28 and TRBJ2-7; the D gene is possibly TRBD1 (8 bases). CDR1 and CDR2 (germline): MDHEN, SYDVKM. CDR3 size: 16 residues. The V end lost 6 bases, the J end lost 4 bases, and 22 bases lay between the germline ends. The DNA for the CDR3 is TGTGCCAGCAGCCCTGCGGGAGACAGGGGTCTTTACGAGCAGTACTTC. It specifies CASSPAGDRGLYEQYF.

This clone has only a few counts. The CDR3 loop is CASRLDRDYGYTF. The CDR3 bases are TGTGCCAGCAGGTTAGACAGGGACTATGGCTACACCTTC. V usage is TRBV6-6 and J usage is TRBJ1-2, with 7 bases identical to TRBD1. CDR1 MNHNY and CDR2 SVGAGI come from the germline V gene (reference sequence). J lost 3 bases, V lost 6 bases, and 4 bases had no gene match. This CDR3 spans 13 amino acids.

There are a few counts of this clone. V is TRBV30 and J is TRBJ1-1, with D perhaps matching TRBD1 (5 bases). This CDR3 has 16 residues. CDR1 is GTSNPN and CDR2 is SVGIG in the germline V gene (reference sequence). V was clipped by 1 base and J by 6 bases, with 21 bases between them. The CDR3, as DNA: TGTGCCTGGAGTGGGCGTCGCGGGGGTCCCAAGGCTGAAGCTTTCTTT. As protein: CAWSGRRGGPKAEAFF.

The CDR3 region is CASSLERGGEQFF. The CDR3 DNA reads as TGCGCCAGCAGCTTGGAGAGGGGAGGCGAGCAGTTCTTC. The chain carries TRBV5-1 and TRBJ2-1; the D gene is possibly TRBD2 (6 bases). The V end was cut by 0 bases, the J end by 10 bases, with 11 bases between. The germline gives CDR1 SGHRS, CDR2 YFSETQ. The CDR3 is 13 residues long.

This chain links TRBV6-1 with TRBJ2-5, with TRBD2 identical over 12 bases. The junction had 5 bases not matched to a gene; V was cut back by 8 bases and J by 1 base. Per the germline V gene, CDR1 is MNHNS and CDR2 is SASEGT. The CDR3 loop spans 15 amino acids. The CDR3 here is CASGPTSGGQETQYF. CDR3 bases: TGTGCCAGCGGCCCGACTAGCGGGGGCCAAGAGACCCAGTACTTC.

The rearrangement joins TRBV7-9 to TRBJ1-4; a weak D match, TRBD1 (5 bases). This CDR3 contains 14 residues. Trimming left V 5 bases short and J 7 bases short, with 14 bases between. The V gene's germline CDR1 is SEHNR and CDR2 FQNEAQ (reference sequence). In nucleotides, the CDR3 is TGTGCCAGCAGCGGGGCGGTGGAAGGTGAAAAACTGTTTTTT. Residues: CASSGAVEGEKLFF.

The chain employs TRBV10-3 and TRBJ1-1, with 9 bases identical to TRBD1. From germline, CDR1 is ENHRY and CDR2 SYGVKD. This CDR3 is 14 amino acids long. V trimming: 6 bases; J trimming: 3 bases; junction bases outside the gene matches: 5. CDR3 in DNA: TGTGCCATCAGGATCCGGGACAGGGACACTGAAGCTTTCTTT. It yields the protein CAIRIRDRDTEAFF.

The chain employs TRBV27 and TRBJ1-3; TRBD1 might be the D (6 bases). This CDR3 region has 13 residues. The germline V gene encodes CDR1 MNHEY and CDR2 SMNVEV (reference sequence). Trimming removed 5 bases from V and 9 bases from J, with 14 bases in between. CDR3 DNA: TGTGCCAGCAGTACACAGGGAGCTGGCACCATATATTTT. Its protein is CASSTQGAGTIYF.

This chain joins TRBV19 and TRBJ2-7; D remains unclear. Trimming took 5 bases from V and 5 from J, leaving 16 bases between them. Germline lookup yields CDR1 LNHDA and CDR2 SQIVND (reference sequence). There are 14 residues in the CDR3. The CDR3 reads CASSSPGSRDEQYF. The CDR3 nucleotides read TGTGCCAGTAGTTCCCCCGGGTCTCGGGACGAGCAGTACTTC.

V gene TRBV5-4 combines with J gene TRBJ2-1; 7 positions match TRBD1. Germline V lookup: CDR1 SGHNT, CDR2 YYREEE (reference sequence). This CDR3 contains 14 residues. V lost 4 bases and J lost 8; bases outside the gene matches: 9. The DNA for the CDR3 is TGTGCCAGCAGCGAAGGGGGCAGCGTCGATGAGCAGTTCTTC. Translating gives CASSEGGSVDEQFF.

The V call is TRBV5-4, the J call TRBJ1-2, with 11 positions matching TRBD1. The germline gives CDR1 SGHNT, CDR2 YYREEE (reference sequence). The CDR3 is 15 residues long. V was pared by 4 bases and J by 5 bases, with 7 bases of the junction left unmatched. The CDR3 DNA reads TGTGCCAGCAGCCCTCCGGGACAGGGGGGGTATGGCTACACCTTC. Translating it yields CASSPPGQGGYGYTF.

Comments on this clone: One junction end disagrees with the germline gene, perhaps due to a read error. V usage is TRBV7-9 and J usage is TRBJ2-5; tentative D call: TRBD1 (5 bases). The CDR3 covers 16 residues. Germline V gene sequence: CDR1 SEHNR, CDR2 FQNEAQ (reference sequence). CDR3 nucleotide sequence: TGTTCCAGCAGCCTAGAAGGGGTCGCTAGGAAAGAGACCCAGTACTTC. It yields the protein CSSSLEGVARKETQYF.

J is TRBJ2-1 and V is TRBV7-9; 11 bases line up with TRBD2. Germline values: CDR1 SEHNR, CDR2 FQNEAQ (reference sequence). This CDR3 comprises 16 residues. Trimming at V came to 5 bases and at J to 5 bases, leaving 8 bases not matched to a gene. The CDR3 DNA is TGTGCCAGCAGCCCGGTACTAGCGGGAGAAGACAATGAGCAGTTCTTC. This translates into CASSPVLAGEDNEQFF. Full variable domain (rest looked up from reference TRBV7-9 and TRBJ2-1): DTGVSQNPRHKITKRGQNVTFRCDPISEHNRLYWYRQTLGQGPEFLTYFQNEAQLEKSRLLSDRFSAERPKGSFSTLEIQRTEQGDSAMYLCASSPVLAGEDNEQFFGPGTRLTVL.

This chain connects TRBV6-6 to TRBJ2-2; TRBD2 agrees at 8 bases. The length of the CDR3 is 16 residues. V shed 8 bases, J shed 0 bases, and the junction held 8 bases outside the gene matches. Germline V gene data show CDR1 as MNHNY and CDR2 as SVGAGI (reference sequence). The CDR3 bases are TGTGCCAGCTTCAACGCGGGGGGAGCGAACACCGGGGAGCTGTTTTTT. This translates into CASFNAGGANTGELFF.

The chain uses TRBV7-9 and TRBJ1-5; no clear D. The CDR3 runs to 14 residues. Germline V CDR1 and CDR2: SEHNR, FQNEAQ (reference sequence). V gave up 6 bases and J gave up 2 bases, with 11 bases separating them. The DNA of the CDR3 is TGTGCCAGCAGTCTTGACACCCGCAATCAGCCCCAGCATTTT. This encodes CASSLDTRNQPQHF.

This clone was counted once. The chain is built from TRBV5-1 and TRBJ2-7; TRBD1 aligns across 7 bases. V dropped 1 base and J dropped 5; count of bases not matched to a gene: 9. Germline CDR1 is SGHRS and CDR2 is YFSETQ. This CDR3 has 15 amino acids. CDR3 residues: CASSLLGGVTNEQYV. CDR3 sequence (DNA): TGCGCCAGCAGCTTGTTAGGGGGCGTCACCAACGAGCAGTACGTC.

The rearrangement uses TRBV29-1 and TRBJ2-3; no firm D call. Germline assignment: CDR1 SQVTM and CDR2 ANQGSEA. CDR3 size: 14 residues. V gave up 3 bases and J gave up 3 bases, with 13 bases separating them. CDR3 in amino acids: CSVEEEVRTDTQYF. The CDR3 nucleotides read TGCAGCGTTGAGGAAGAGGTCCGGACAGATACGCAGTATTTT.